The rows below give T cell receptor beta chains drawn from one sample of a study of radiotherapy plus CTLA-4 blockade in lung cancer. This table comes from immunoSEQ multiplex PCR, and its TCRdb copy is limited to in-frame clones, with some not included. The sample lists tens of thousands of clones, roughly 85% seen once, with 8% to 10% in the top ten. The source was peripheral blood, collected from a patient treated with radiotherapy plus ipilimumab. These receptors came from a human donor with non-small cell lung cancer who had a complete response to radiotherapy plus ipilimumab. Both conserved end residues are part of each CDR3. The D gene is left open where the match is weak. Part of the rows lack a size; the others show once, few, many or a class for expanded clones.

v_call: TRBV10-3; clone_size: .; j_call: TRBJ1-5; d_call: .; cdr3_aa: CAISGDGNQPQHF; cdr3_nt: TGTGCCATCAGTGGGGATGGCAATCAGCCCCAGCATTTT
v_call: TRBV5-4; clone_size: .; j_call: TRBJ2-5; d_call: TRBD1; cdr3_aa: CASSLGQGDETQYF; cdr3_nt: TGTGCCAGCAGCTTGGGACAGGGTGACGAGACCCAGTACTTC
v_call: TRBV25-1; clone_size: .; j_call: TRBJ2-5; d_call: .; cdr3_aa: CASSARETQYF; cdr3_nt: TGTGCCAGCAGTGCCCGAGAGACCCAGTACTTC
v_call: TRBV7-2; clone_size: .; j_call: TRBJ2-2; d_call: .; cdr3_aa: CASSLDPGISGELFF; cdr3_nt: TGTGCCAGCAGCTTAGACCCGGGGATTAGCGGGGAGCTGTTTTTT
v_call: TRBV9; clone_size: .; j_call: TRBJ1-1; d_call: .; cdr3_aa: CASSFGLGTLNTEAFF; cdr3_nt: TGTGCCAGCAGCTTCGGACTGGGGACTCTGAACACTGAAGCTTTCTTT
v_call: TRBV19; clone_size: .; j_call: TRBJ1-2; d_call: TRBD1; cdr3_aa: CASSISLWDRQSNYGYTF; cdr3_nt: TGTGCCAGTAGTATTTCCCTTTGGGACAGGCAGTCTAACTATGGCTACACCTTC
v_call: TRBV5-1; clone_size: once; j_call: TRBJ1-1; d_call: TRBD1; cdr3_aa: CASSYTGTANTEAFF; cdr3_nt: TGCGCCAGCAGTTATACCGGGACAGCCAACACTGAAGCTTTCTTT
v_call: TRBV7-2; clone_size: once; j_call: TRBJ2-1; d_call: .; cdr3_aa: CASSLLRHNEQFF; cdr3_nt: TGTGCCAGCAGCTTACTTCGCCACAATGAGCAGTTCTTC
v_call: TRBV6-5; clone_size: .; j_call: TRBJ1-6; d_call: TRBD1; cdr3_aa: CASTPAGTGNSPLHF; cdr3_nt: TGTGCTAGCACCCCCGCCGGGACAGGCAATTCACCCCTCCACTTT
v_call: TRBV5-4; clone_size: .; j_call: TRBJ1-4; d_call: .; cdr3_aa: CASSAPGQNREKLFF; cdr3_nt: TGTGCCAGCAGCGCGCCGGGTCAGAATAGGGAAAAACTGTTTTTT
v_call: TRBV5-1; clone_size: .; j_call: TRBJ1-1; d_call: .; cdr3_aa: CASSFSLRDNMNTEAFF; cdr3_nt: TGCGCCAGCAGCTTTTCACTTCGGGACAACATGAACACTGAAGCTTTCTTT
v_call: TRBV11-2; clone_size: .; j_call: TRBJ2-5; d_call: .; cdr3_aa: CASSQTPQETQYF; cdr3_nt: TGTGCCAGCAGCCAAACTCCACAAGAGACCCAGTACTTC
v_call: TRBV11-2; clone_size: .; j_call: TRBJ2-2; d_call: .; cdr3_aa: CASSLDGGRTGELFF; cdr3_nt: TGTGCCAGCAGCCTCGACGGGGGTCGCACCGGGGAGCTGTTTTTT
v_call: TRBV4-3; clone_size: .; j_call: TRBJ2-2; d_call: .; cdr3_aa: CASSLVWAGRRELFF; cdr3_nt: TGCGCCAGCAGCTTGGTTTGGGCAGGACGCCGGGAGCTGTTTTTT
v_call: TRBV4-3; clone_size: .; j_call: TRBJ1-2; d_call: .; cdr3_aa: CASSQEVGRRYGYTF; cdr3_nt: TGCGCCAGCAGCCAAGAGGTGGGGCGTAGGTATGGCTACACCTTC
v_call: TRBV18; clone_size: .; j_call: TRBJ1-4; d_call: .; cdr3_aa: CASSPESPRSTNEKLFF; cdr3_nt: TGTGCCAGCTCACCCGAAAGCCCCAGATCAACTAATGAAAAACTGTTTTTT
v_call: TRBV5-1; clone_size: .; j_call: TRBJ2-1; d_call: .; cdr3_aa: CASSPQPGETNEQFF; cdr3_nt: TGCGCCAGCAGCCCCCAGCCCGGGGAAACCAATGAGCAGTTCTTC
v_call: TRBV18; clone_size: .; j_call: TRBJ1-1; d_call: .; cdr3_aa: CASSPRGAGRDTEAFF; cdr3_nt: TGTGCCAGCTCACCTAGGGGCGCGGGACGGGACACTGAAGCTTTCTTT
v_call: TRBV5-4; clone_size: .; j_call: TRBJ2-1; d_call: TRBD2; cdr3_aa: CASSSSGSRAYNEQFF; cdr3_nt: TGTGCCAGCAGCTCTAGCGGGAGCCGTGCCTACAATGAGCAGTTCTTC
v_call: TRBV5-1; clone_size: .; j_call: TRBJ1-5; d_call: TRBD1; cdr3_aa: CASSPGTGYLDQPQHF; cdr3_nt: TGCGCCAGCAGCCCAGGGACAGGTTACCTGGATCAGCCCCAGCATTTT
v_call: TRBV7-8; clone_size: .; j_call: TRBJ2-1; d_call: .; cdr3_aa: CASRGGEGSSYNEQFF; cdr3_nt: TGTGCCAGCAGGGGAGGTGAGGGGAGCTCCTACAATGAGCAGTTCTTC
v_call: TRBV27; clone_size: .; j_call: TRBJ1-3; d_call: TRBD1; cdr3_aa: CASSSGTGRSGNTIYF; cdr3_nt: TGTGCCAGCAGTTCCGGGACAGGGCGCTCTGGAAACACCATATATTTT
v_call: TRBV25-1; clone_size: .; j_call: TRBJ1-4; d_call: .; cdr3_aa: CASSEYRRGEKLFF; cdr3_nt: TGTGCCAGCAGTGAATATAGGCGGGGTGAAAAACTGTTTTTT
v_call: TRBV7-6; clone_size: .; j_call: TRBJ2-2; d_call: TRBD2; cdr3_aa: CASSLTVGLAVTGELFF; cdr3_nt: TGTGCCAGCAGCCTAACGGTCGGGCTAGCGGTCACCGGGGAGCTGTTTTTT
v_call: TRBV7-8; clone_size: .; j_call: TRBJ1-5; d_call: .; cdr3_aa: CASSLGRTLSNQPQHF; cdr3_nt: TGTGCCAGCAGCTTAGGTAGGACACTGAGCAATCAGCCCCAGCATTTT
v_call: TRBV10-3; clone_size: .; j_call: TRBJ2-2; d_call: .; cdr3_aa: CAISVPGPVTGELFF; cdr3_nt: TGTGCCATCAGTGTCCCGGGGCCTGTCACCGGGGAGCTGTTTTTT
v_call: TRBV11-2; clone_size: .; j_call: TRBJ2-3; d_call: .; cdr3_aa: CASSLGVGDTQYF; cdr3_nt: TGTGCCAGCAGCTTGGGGGTAGGGGATACGCAGTATTTT
v_call: TRBV6-6; clone_size: once; j_call: TRBJ2-5; d_call: .; cdr3_aa: CASSYGGGNQETQYF; cdr3_nt: TGTGCCAGCAGTTACGGCGGGGGCAATCAAGAGACCCAGTACTTC
v_call: TRBV15; clone_size: .; j_call: TRBJ2-2; d_call: .; cdr3_aa: CATSRAGLRGISGELFF; cdr3_nt: TGTGCCACCAGCAGAGCAGGCCTCAGGGGTATATCCGGGGAGCTGTTTTTT
v_call: TRBV21-1; clone_size: .; j_call: TRBJ2-1; d_call: .; cdr3_aa: CASSKGCGDRENEQFF; cdr3_nt: TGTGCCAGCAGCAAAGGGTGTGGGGACAGGGAAAATGAGCAGTTCTTC
v_call: TRBV6-5; clone_size: .; j_call: TRBJ1-1; d_call: TRBD1; cdr3_aa: CASSYGGTGLLEAFF; cdr3_nt: TGTGCCAGCAGTTACGGGGGGACAGGGTTATTAGAAGCTTTCTTT
v_call: TRBV6-5; clone_size: many; j_call: TRBJ2-1; d_call: TRBD2; cdr3_aa: CASSYGGGSYNEQFF; cdr3_nt: TGTGCCAGCAGTTACGGGGGGGGCTCCTACAATGAGCAGTTCTTC